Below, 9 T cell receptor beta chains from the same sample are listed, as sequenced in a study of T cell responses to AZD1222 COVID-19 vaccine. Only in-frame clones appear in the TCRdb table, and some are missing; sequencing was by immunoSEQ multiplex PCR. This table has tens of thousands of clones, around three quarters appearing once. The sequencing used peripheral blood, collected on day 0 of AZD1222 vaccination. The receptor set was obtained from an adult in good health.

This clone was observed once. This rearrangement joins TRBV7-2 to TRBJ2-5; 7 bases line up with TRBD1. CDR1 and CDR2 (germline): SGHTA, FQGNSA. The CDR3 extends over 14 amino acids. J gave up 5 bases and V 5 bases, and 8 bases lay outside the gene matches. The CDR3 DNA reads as TGTGCCAGCAGCCCCCCGGGACAGTGGGAGACCCAGTACTTC. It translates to CASSPPGQWETQYF.

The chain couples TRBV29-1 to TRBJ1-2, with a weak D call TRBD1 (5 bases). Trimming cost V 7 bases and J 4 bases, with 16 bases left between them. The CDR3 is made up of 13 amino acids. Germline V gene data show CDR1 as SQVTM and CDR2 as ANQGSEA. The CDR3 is CSASFGTSYGYTF. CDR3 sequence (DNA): TGCAGCGCATCTTTTGGGACCTCCTATGGCTACACCTTC.

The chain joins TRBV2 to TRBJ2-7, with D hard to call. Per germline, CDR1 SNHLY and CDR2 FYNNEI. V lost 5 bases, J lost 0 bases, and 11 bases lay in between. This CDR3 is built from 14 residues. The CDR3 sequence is CASSLGLLSYEQYF. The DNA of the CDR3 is TGTGCCAGCAGTCTGGGTCTCCTCTCCTACGAGCAGTACTTC.

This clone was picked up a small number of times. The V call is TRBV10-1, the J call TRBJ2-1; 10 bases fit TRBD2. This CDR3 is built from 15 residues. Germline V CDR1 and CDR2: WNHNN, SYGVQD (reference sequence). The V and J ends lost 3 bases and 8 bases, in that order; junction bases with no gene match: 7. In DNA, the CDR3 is TGCGCCAGCAGTGATAGTAGCGGGGGGTGGGATGAGCAGTTCTTC. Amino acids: CASSDSSGGWDEQFF.

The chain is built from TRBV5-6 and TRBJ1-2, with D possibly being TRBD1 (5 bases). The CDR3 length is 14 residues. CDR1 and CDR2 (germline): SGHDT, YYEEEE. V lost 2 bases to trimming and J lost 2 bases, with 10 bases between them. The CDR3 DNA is TGTGCCAGCAGCTTAGCAGGGCTGAACTATGGCTACACCTTC. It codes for CASSLAGLNYGYTF.

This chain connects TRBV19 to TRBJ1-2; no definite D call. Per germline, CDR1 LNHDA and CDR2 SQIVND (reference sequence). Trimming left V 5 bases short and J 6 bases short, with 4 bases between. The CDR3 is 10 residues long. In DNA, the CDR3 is TGTGCCAGTAGTTCACATGGCTACACCTTC. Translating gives CASSSHGYTF.

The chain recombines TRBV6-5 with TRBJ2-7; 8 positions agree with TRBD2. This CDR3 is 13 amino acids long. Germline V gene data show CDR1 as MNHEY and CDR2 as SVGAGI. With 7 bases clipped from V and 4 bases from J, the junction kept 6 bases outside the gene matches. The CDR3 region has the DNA TGTGCCAGCACCCCCCCGGGGGGGTACGAGCAGTACTTC. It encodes CASTPPGGYEQYF.

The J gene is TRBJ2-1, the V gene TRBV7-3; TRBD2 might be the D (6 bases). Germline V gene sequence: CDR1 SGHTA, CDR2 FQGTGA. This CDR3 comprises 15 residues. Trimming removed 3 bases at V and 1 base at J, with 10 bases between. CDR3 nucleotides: TGTGCCAGCAGCTTTGCGGGAACGTCCTACAATGAGCAGTTCTTC. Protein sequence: CASSFAGTSYNEQFF. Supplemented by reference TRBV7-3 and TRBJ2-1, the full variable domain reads GAGVSQTPSNKVTEKGKYVELRCDPISGHTALYWYRQSLGQGPEFLIYFQGTGAADDSGLPNDRFFAVRPEGSVSTLKIQRTERGDSAVYLCASSFAGTSYNEQFFGPGTRLTVL.

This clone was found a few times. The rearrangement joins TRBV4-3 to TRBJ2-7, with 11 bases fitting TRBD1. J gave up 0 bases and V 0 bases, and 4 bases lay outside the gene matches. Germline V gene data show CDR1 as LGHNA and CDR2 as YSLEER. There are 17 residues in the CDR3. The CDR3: CASSQDLGTGGSYEQYF. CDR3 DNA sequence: TGCGCCAGCAGCCAAGATCTTGGGACAGGGGGCTCCTACGAGCAGTACTTC.